This is a list of T cell receptor beta chains from one sample in a study of blood T cell repertoires in COVID-19. Here immunoSEQ multiplex PCR was the method, and the copy in TCRdb shows in-frame clones only, minus some. The sample lists 200,000 to 250,000 clones, around 83% seen once, with over 4% in the top ten. Specimen: peripheral blood. The origin of the receptors is an older woman with COVID-19, enrolled during active disease. CDR3s include the opening cysteine and the closing phenylalanine or tryptophan. A D gene is named only where the DNA matches it firmly. Clone size is shown for a subset of rows, as once, few, many or a class of expanded clone.

J: TRBJ1-6
size: NA
V: TRBV19
D: TRBD1
CDR3: CASTRLAQGNSPLHF
DNA: TGTGCCAGTACGAGGTTGGCACAGGGGAATTCACCCCTCCACTTT

J: TRBJ2-1
size: NA
V: TRBV4-2
D: TRBD2
CDR3: CASSQAGTSAYNEQFF
DNA: TGTGCCAGCAGCCAGGCCGGGACTAGCGCGTACAATGAGCAGTTCTTC

J: TRBJ2-1
size: NA
V: TRBV7-9
D: NA
CDR3: CASSREYKNEQFF
DNA: TGTGCCAGCAGCCGAGAATATAAGAATGAGCAGTTCTTC

J: TRBJ2-7
size: NA
V: TRBV5-1
D: NA
CDR3: CASSPQGYEQYF
DNA: TGCGCCAGCAGCCCCCAGGGGTACGAGCAGTACTTC

J: TRBJ2-2
size: NA
V: TRBV7-2
D: NA
CDR3: CASSSLYTGELFF
DNA: TGTGCCAGCAGCTCCCTATACACCGGGGAGCTGTTTTTT

J: TRBJ1-2
size: NA
V: TRBV24-1
D: TRBD1
CDR3: CATSDSSVQGGYGYTF
DNA: TGTGCCACCAGTGATTCATCTGTACAGGGGGGGTATGGCTACACCTTC

J: TRBJ2-1
size: few
V: TRBV5-8
D: NA
CDR3: CASSLVVSSYNEQFF
DNA: TGTGCCAGCAGCTTGGTGGTGAGCTCCTACAATGAGCAGTTCTTC

J: TRBJ1-1
size: NA
V: TRBV11-3
D: NA
CDR3: CASSLRVSTEAFF
DNA: TGTGCCAGCAGCTTACGGGTCAGTACTGAAGCTTTCTTT

J: TRBJ2-2
size: once
V: TRBV2
D: TRBD2
CDR3: CASSVVAGGPGELFF
DNA: TGTGCCAGCAGTGTCGTAGCGGGAGGGCCGGGGGAGCTGTTTTTT

J: TRBJ2-1
size: NA
V: TRBV5-1
D: NA
CDR3: CASSLGDSTYNEQFF
DNA: TGCGCCAGCAGCTTGGGTGACTCAACCTACAATGAGCAGTTCTTC

J: TRBJ2-3
size: NA
V: TRBV7-2
D: TRBD2
CDR3: CASSSSGTSADTQYF
DNA: TGTGCCAGCAGCTCCTCCGGGACTAGCGCAGATACGCAGTATTTT

J: TRBJ1-5
size: NA
V: TRBV9
D: NA
CDR3: CASSVGYNSNQPQHF
DNA: TGTGCCAGCAGCGTAGGTTATAATAGCAATCAGCCCCAGCATTTT

J: TRBJ1-1
size: NA
V: TRBV5-1
D: NA
CDR3: CASSLGQPTTEAFF
DNA: TGCGCCAGCAGCTTGGGACAGCCCACCACTGAAGCTTTCTTT

J: TRBJ2-1
size: once
V: TRBV7-2
D: TRBD2
CDR3: CASSLAGTSSYNEQFF
DNA: TGTGCCAGCAGCTTAGCCGGGACTAGTTCCTACAATGAGCAGTTCTTC

J: TRBJ2-2
size: NA
V: TRBV10-1
D: TRBD2
CDR3: CASSGGGLAGGTGELFF
DNA: TGCGCCAGCAGTGGGGGAGGACTAGCGGGAGGTACCGGGGAGCTGTTTTTT

J: TRBJ1-5
size: NA
V: TRBV4-1
D: NA
CDR3: CASSQNRVVNQPQHF
DNA: TGCGCCAGCAGCCAAAACAGGGTGGTGAATCAGCCCCAGCATTTT

J: TRBJ1-5
size: NA
V: TRBV19
D: NA
CDR3: CASSSLGQSVALNQPQHF
DNA: TGTGCCAGTAGTTCCCTCGGACAGTCCGTAGCTCTCAATCAGCCCCAGCATTTT

J: TRBJ1-5
size: NA
V: TRBV2
D: NA
CDR3: CASSESDSNQPQHF
DNA: TGTGCCAGCAGTGAGTCAGATAGCAATCAGCCCCAGCATTTT

J: TRBJ2-3
size: few
V: TRBV6-5
D: NA
CDR3: CAAGVQVGTDTQYF
DNA: TGTGCCGCAGGGGTACAGGTCGGTACAGATACGCAGTATTTT

J: TRBJ2-7
size: NA
V: TRBV12-3/TRBV12-4
D: NA
CDR3: CASSPQRFGEQYF
DNA: TGTGCCAGCAGCCCGCAACGTTTCGGGGAGCAGTACTTC

J: TRBJ2-5
size: NA
V: TRBV7-9
D: TRBD2
CDR3: CASSGGLVIETQYF
DNA: TGTGCCAGCAGCGGAGGACTAGTTATAGAGACCCAGTACTTC

J: TRBJ1-2
size: NA
V: TRBV11-2
D: NA
CDR3: CASSPERGFRYTF
DNA: TGTGCCAGCAGCCCAGAAAGGGGATTTCGCTACACCTTC

J: TRBJ2-1
size: NA
V: TRBV25-1
D: TRBD2
CDR3: CASSEYGLAYEQFF
DNA: TGTGCCAGCAGTGAATATGGACTAGCCTATGAGCAGTTCTTC

J: TRBJ2-5
size: NA
V: TRBV11-2
D: NA
CDR3: CASSSLPEFETQYF
DNA: TGTGCCAGCAGCTCCCTTCCGGAGTTTGAGACCCAGTACTTC

J: TRBJ1-2
size: NA
V: TRBV3-1/TRBV3-2
D: TRBD1
CDR3: CASSQGQRTGSGYTF
DNA: TGTGCCAGCAGCCAAGGACAAAGGACAGGGAGTGGCTACACCTTC

J: TRBJ2-7
size: NA
V: TRBV18
D: NA
CDR3: CASSPRDEQYF
DNA: TGTGCCAGCTCGCCCAGGGACGAGCAGTACTTC

J: TRBJ1-4
size: NA
V: TRBV28
D: NA
CDR3: CASSLEEGAGSGEKLFF
DNA: TGTGCCAGCAGTTTGGAGGAGGGTGCCGGGTCGGGGGAAAAACTGTTTTTT

J: TRBJ1-4
size: NA
V: TRBV5-1
D: TRBD1
CDR3: CASSSGQGAHEKLFF
DNA: TGCGCCAGCAGCTCCGGACAGGGGGCGCATGAAAAACTGTTTTTT

J: TRBJ2-5
size: NA
V: TRBV5-1
D: TRBD2
CDR3: CASSFLAGEETQYF
DNA: TGCGCCAGCAGCTTCCTAGCGGGCGAAGAGACCCAGTACTTC

J: TRBJ2-7
size: few
V: TRBV28
D: NA
CDR3: CASSQTSVNYEQYF
DNA: TGTGCCAGCAGTCAGACTAGTGTAAACTACGAGCAGTACTTC

J: TRBJ2-5
size: NA
V: TRBV6-2/TRBV6-3
D: NA
CDR3: CASSQLKTQYF
DNA: TGTGCCAGCAGCCAACTAAAGACCCAGTACTTC

J: TRBJ1-6
size: NA
V: TRBV5-4
D: NA
CDR3: CASSAQLGASNSPLHF
DNA: TGTGCCAGCAGCGCGCAGTTGGGGGCCAGTAATTCACCCCTCCACTTT

J: TRBJ1-1
size: once
V: TRBV28
D: TRBD1
CDR3: CASKRTGAPRGRNTEAFF
DNA: TGTGCCAGCAAGCGGACAGGGGCGCCTAGGGGACGGAACACTGAAGCTTTCTTT

J: TRBJ1-6
size: NA
V: TRBV27
D: TRBD1
CDR3: CASRQGARSPLHF
DNA: TGTGCCAGCAGACAGGGGGCTAGGTCACCCCTCCACTTT

J: TRBJ2-3
size: NA
V: TRBV4-3
D: TRBD2
CDR3: CASSPGRARGLTDTQYF
DNA: TGCGCCAGCAGCCCCGGGAGGGCCCGAGGACTCACAGATACGCAGTATTTT

J: TRBJ1-2
size: NA
V: TRBV2
D: NA
CDR3: CASSESPGAGYTF
DNA: TGTGCCAGCAGTGAATCCCCAGGGGCTGGCTACACCTTC

J: TRBJ2-7
size: few
V: TRBV10-1
D: NA
CDR3: CASSDQPASLVLSYEQYF
DNA: TGCGCCAGCAGTGACCAACCTGCGTCTCTAGTTCTTTCCTACGAGCAGTACTTC

J: TRBJ2-2
size: NA
V: TRBV4-2
D: TRBD2
CDR3: CASSQDPPGLAGSPRFTGELFF
DNA: TGTGCCAGCAGCCAAGATCCACCGGGACTAGCGGGATCCCCTCGATTCACCGGGGAGCTGTTTTTT

J: TRBJ2-7
size: NA
V: TRBV6-5
D: NA
CDR3: CASSRTVEAYEQYF
DNA: TGTGCCAGCAGCAGGACAGTTGAGGCCTACGAGCAGTACTTC

J: TRBJ1-3
size: NA
V: TRBV18
D: TRBD1
CDR3: CASSPPSGQGTTGNTIYF
DNA: TGTGCCAGCTCACCACCGTCGGGACAGGGGACGACTGGAAACACCATATATTTT

J: TRBJ2-7
size: NA
V: TRBV3-1/TRBV3-2
D: NA
CDR3: CASSREGRSLASSYEQYF
DNA: TGTGCCAGCAGCCGCGAGGGTAGAAGTCTAGCAAGCTCCTACGAGCAGTACTTC

J: TRBJ1-1
size: NA
V: TRBV3-1/TRBV3-2
D: TRBD1
CDR3: CASSQRGQLNTEAFF
DNA: TGTGCCAGCAGCCAAAGGGGACAGTTGAACACTGAAGCTTTCTTT

J: TRBJ2-3
size: NA
V: TRBV3-1/TRBV3-2
D: NA
CDR3: CASRQEWDSGTDTQYF
DNA: TGTGCCAGCAGACAGGAGTGGGACTCCGGGACAGATACGCAGTATTTT

J: TRBJ1-5
size: once
V: TRBV28
D: NA
CDR3: CASFGGGTHSNQPQHF
DNA: TGTGCCAGCTTTGGTGGGGGGACCCATAGCAATCAGCCCCAGCATTTT

J: TRBJ1-2
size: NA
V: TRBV6-2/TRBV6-3
D: TRBD1
CDR3: CASSYDGTASGYTF
DNA: TGTGCCAGCAGTTACGACGGGACAGCAAGCGGCTACACCTTC

J: TRBJ1-4
size: NA
V: TRBV7-9
D: NA
CDR3: CASSLAGSNEKLFF
DNA: TGTGCCAGCAGCTTGGCGGGTTCTAATGAAAAACTGTTTTTT

J: TRBJ2-7
size: NA
V: TRBV5-4
D: TRBD1
CDR3: CASSQGTGGSYEQYF
DNA: TGTGCCAGCAGCCAGGGGACAGGGGGATCCTACGAGCAGTACTTC

J: TRBJ2-1
size: few
V: TRBV7-2
D: NA
CDR3: CASSPGTAYNEQFF
DNA: TGTGCCAGCAGCCCCGGGACTGCGTACAATGAGCAGTTCTTC

J: TRBJ1-2
size: NA
V: TRBV30
D: NA
CDR3: CAWGAGGNYGYTF
DNA: TGTGCCTGGGGGGCGGGCGGCAACTATGGCTACACCTTC

J: TRBJ2-7
size: NA
V: TRBV14
D: NA
CDR3: CASSQSGEWEQYF
DNA: TGTGCCAGCAGCCAGTCGGGTGAGTGGGAGCAGTACTTC

J: TRBJ1-4
size: NA
V: TRBV19
D: NA
CDR3: CASSISLVPTNEKLFF
DNA: TGTGCCAGTAGTATTAGTCTGGTGCCAACTAATGAAAAACTGTTTTTT

J: TRBJ2-7
size: NA
V: TRBV4-3
D: NA
CDR3: CASSQAQGITYEQYF
DNA: TGCGCCAGCAGCCAAGCGCAGGGGATAACCTACGAGCAGTACTTC

J: TRBJ1-6
size: NA
V: TRBV27
D: TRBD1
CDR3: CASARQGRESPLHF
DNA: TGTGCCAGCGCCCGACAGGGGAGAGAATCACCCCTCCACTTT

J: TRBJ2-1
size: NA
V: TRBV27
D: TRBD2
CDR3: CASSLQGTSIIEQFF
DNA: TGTGCCAGCAGTCTCCAGGGGACTAGCATCATTGAGCAGTTCTTC

J: TRBJ2-2
size: NA
V: TRBV7-2
D: NA
CDR3: CASSPEVILVFGELFF
DNA: TGTGCCAGCAGCCCGGAAGTTATTCTAGTTTTCGGGGAGCTGTTTTTT

J: TRBJ2-7
size: NA
V: TRBV19
D: TRBD1
CDR3: CASTLSPGTVYEQYF
DNA: TGTGCCAGTACCCTAAGCCCCGGGACAGTCTACGAGCAGTACTTC

J: TRBJ2-1
size: once
V: TRBV6-5
D: TRBD1
CDR3: CASSSGQVSYNEQFF
DNA: TGTGCCAGCAGTTCGGGACAGGTCTCCTACAATGAGCAGTTCTTC

J: TRBJ2-7
size: NA
V: TRBV15
D: TRBD2
CDR3: CATSPRLAGGQQYF
DNA: TGTGCCACCAGCCCAAGACTAGCGGGAGGCCAGCAGTACTTC

J: TRBJ2-1
size: NA
V: TRBV2
D: TRBD1
CDR3: CASTTDRASYNEQFF
DNA: TGTGCCAGCACCACCGACAGGGCATCCTACAATGAGCAGTTCTTC